These 29 T cell receptor beta chains came from one sample sequenced in a study of long-term antiretroviral therapy in people with HIV. The authors ran the immunoSEQ assay, v3.0, at survey level. The protocol was immunoSEQ multiplex PCR, while the TCRdb copy is restricted to in-frame clones and leaves out a portion. Of some 24,000 clones in the sample, around 81% were seen once. Here the sequenced sample was unsorted PBMCs, taken at the start of antiretroviral therapy, before treatment. The receptor source for this set is a woman between 18 and 29 years old with HIV.

The CDR3 protein is CASSTPRGTSEKDTQYF. CDR3 nucleotide sequence: TGTGCCAGTTCGACCCCGCGCGGGACTAGCGAAAAAGATACGCAGTATTTT. The chain has TRBV19 and TRBJ2-3; 10 bases fit TRBD2. Germline CDR1 is LNHDA and CDR2 is SQIVND (reference sequence). The V segment lost 8 bases and the J segment 5 bases; nucleotides outside the gene matches: 16. This CDR3 is built from 17 residues. Complete variable domain (other parts from reference TRBV19 and TRBJ2-3): DGGITQSPKYLFRKEGQNVTLSCEQNLNHDAMYWYRQDPGQGLRLIYYSQIVNDFQKGDIAEGYSVSREKKESFPLTVTSAQKNPTAFYLCASSTPRGTSEKDTQYFGPGTRLTVL.

The chain links TRBV7-2 to TRBJ1-1, with D tentatively TRBD1 (5 bases). The length of the CDR3 is 15 residues. Germline V gene sequence: CDR1 SGHTA, CDR2 FQGNSA. The V end was cut by 4 bases, the J end by 11 bases, with 23 bases between. For the CDR3, the DNA is TGTGCCAGCAGCTCTGACGGGACCCTTCCCCGGGGGGCTTTCTTT. Residues: CASSSDGTLPRGAFF.

This chain uses TRBV7-9 with TRBJ2-3, with 7 bases identical to TRBD1. In germline, CDR1 is SEHNR, CDR2 FQNEAQ (reference sequence). CDR3 length: 14 residues. With 5 bases clipped from V and 2 bases from J, the junction kept 4 bases outside the gene matches. The CDR3 bases are TGTGCCAGCAGCCCCAGGGGGTTCACAGATACGCAGTATTTT. Its translation: CASSPRGFTDTQYF.

In this sample, this clone turned up once. V is TRBV21-1 and J is TRBJ1-2. TRBV21-1 is a pseudogene locus. This CDR3 spans 16 amino acids. CDR3 amino acids: CASSKGRPGQNYGYTF. In DNA form, the CDR3 reads TGTGCCAGCAGCAAAGGGCGGCCGGGGCAAAACTATGGCTACACCTTC.

A single count supports this clone. The chain joins TRBV20-1 to TRBJ1-2, with unresolved D. Per the germline V gene, CDR1 is DFQATT and CDR2 is SNEGSKA (reference sequence). CDR3 size: 11 residues. The CDR3: CANAGYYGYTF. CDR3 nucleotides: TGCGCCAACGCGGGGTACTATGGCTACACCTTC.

The chain employs TRBV2 and TRBJ2-5; no definite D call. The germline CDR1 and CDR2 sequences are SNHLY and FYNNEI. V dropped 6 bases and J dropped 3 bases, with 8 bases sitting between them. The CDR3 is made up of 12 amino acids. As DNA, the CDR3 is TGTGCCAGCAGGGACCCGAAAGAGACCCAGTACTTC. Translated: CASRDPKETQYF.

The V and J genes are TRBV5-6 and TRBJ2-5, with D unresolved. The CDR3 contains 9 residues. CDR1 and CDR2 (germline): SGHDT, YYEEEE. V lost 7 bases and J lost 4, with 2 bases in between. The chain's CDR3 is CASGETQYF. CDR3 DNA sequence: TGTGCCAGCGGAGAGACCCAGTACTTC. Full variable domain (rest looked up from reference TRBV5-6 and TRBJ2-5): DAGVTQSPTHLIKTRGQQVTLRCSPKSGHDTVSWYQQALGQGPQFIFQYYEEEERQRGNFPDRFSGHQFPNYSSELNVNALLLGDSALYLCASGETQYFGPGTRLLVL.

The J gene is TRBJ1-5, the V gene TRBV6-5, with D possibly being TRBD1 (5 bases). The CDR3 is 13 amino acids. Trimming cost V 6 bases and J 7 bases, with 13 bases left between them. The germline gives CDR1 MNHEY, CDR2 SVGAGI. As DNA, the CDR3 is TGTGCCAGCAGCACGATGCAGGGCCAGCCCCAGCATTTT. As protein: CASSTMQGQPQHF.

The V and J genes are TRBV28 and TRBJ2-7; D gene unclear. Germline CDR1 MDHEN, CDR2 SYDVKM. Trimming stripped 6 bases from V and 5 bases from J, with 14 bases between. CDR3 length equals 13 residues. As DNA, the CDR3 is TGTGCCAGCAGCTCTCCGCTGTCCGACGAGCAGTACTTC. As protein: CASSSPLSDEQYF.

This sequence joins TRBV19 and TRBJ2-7; 8 nucleotides match TRBD1. The CDR3 runs 15 residues. Germline V gene sequence: CDR1 LNHDA, CDR2 SQIVND (reference sequence). V lost 6 bases to trimming and J lost 7 bases; unmatched junction nucleotides: 14. The CDR3 protein is CASSAPTGAAREQYF. The CDR3 nucleotides are TGTGCCAGTAGCGCTCCGACAGGGGCGGCCCGGGAGCAGTACTTC.

The chain uses TRBV7-3 and TRBJ2-2; D possibly uses TRBD1 or TRBD2 (5 bases each). The CDR3 totals 16 residues. CDR1 is SGHTA and CDR2 is FQGTGA in the germline V gene. The V end lost 0 bases, the J end lost 0 bases, and 8 bases lay between the germline ends. In DNA form, the CDR3 reads TGTGCCAGCAGCTTAACGGGGGTAGCGAACACCGGGGAGCTGTTTTTT. This translates into CASSLTGVANTGELFF.

V gene TRBV4-2 combines with J gene TRBJ1-1, with D possibly matching TRBD1 (5 bases). The V and J ends lost 0 bases and 0 bases respectively, with 14 bases between them. Germline V gives CDR1 LGHNA, CDR2 YNFKEQ. The CDR3 is 17 residues long. The CDR3 reads CASSQDSREGMNTEAFF. The CDR3 nucleotides are TGTGCCAGCAGCCAAGATAGCCGGGAGGGGATGAACACTGAAGCTTTCTTT.

The chain uses TRBV18 and TRBJ2-7; no definite D call. Germline loops: CDR1 KGHSH, CDR2 LQKENI. The CDR3 is 13 residues long. V lost 3 bases and J 2 bases, leaving 8 bases between the germline ends. CDR3 residues: CASSPGQTYEQYF. Here the CDR3 DNA reads TGTGCCAGCTCACCCGGGCAAACCTACGAGCAGTACTTC.

The chain combines TRBV5-1 with TRBJ1-1; 7 nucleotides agree with TRBD1. The CDR3 sequence is 14 residues long. Losses at the gene ends were 4 bases for V and 13 bases for J; bases not matched to a gene: 16. The V gene's germline CDR1 is SGHRS and CDR2 YFSETQ. In DNA, the CDR3 is TGCGCCAGCAGCCAAGGGACAGTTACACTGAAGCTTTTCTTT. This translates into CASSQGTVTLKLFF.

V and J are TRBV5-4 and TRBJ1-5; D possibly corresponds to TRBD1 (5 bases). Deletions cut 5 bases from V and 3 bases from J, with 15 bases between. The CDR3 length is 15 residues. The germline gives CDR1 SGHNT, CDR2 YYREEE (reference sequence). The CDR3 region has the DNA TGTGCCAGCAGTAAGGCACAGGATCACAATCAGCCCCAGCATTTT. As protein: CASSKAQDHNQPQHF.

The V and J genes are TRBV5-1 and TRBJ1-3; TRBD1 might be the D (6 bases). In germline, CDR1 is SGHRS, CDR2 YFSETQ. Deletions cut 4 bases from V and 3 bases from J, with 17 bases between. The CDR3 has 16 residues. CDR3 loop: CASSVGQRQYGNTIYF. CDR3 coding DNA: TGCGCCAGCAGCGTGGGACAAAGGCAGTATGGAAACACCATATATTTT.

This clone has just one count. V gene TRBV18 combines with J gene TRBJ2-5, with D uncertain. The CDR3 runs to 13 residues. Trimming pared 0 bases from V and 5 bases from J, leaving 7 bases between. Germline CDR1 reads KGHSH; CDR2 reads LQKENI. Here the CDR3 DNA reads TGTGCCAGCTCACCACCGTCCGGGGAGACCCAGTACTTC. Translation gives CASSPPSGETQYF. The variable domain in full, completed from reference TRBV18 and TRBJ2-5, reads NAGVMQNPRHLVRRRGQEARLRCSPMKGHSHVYWYRQLPEEGLKFMVYLQKENIIDESGMPKERFSAEFPKEGPSILRIQQVVRGDSAAYFCASSPPSGETQYFGPGTRLLVL.

The V gene is TRBV5-1, the J gene TRBJ1-5, with D perhaps TRBD1 (5 bases). Germline V lookup: CDR1 SGHRS, CDR2 YFSETQ. This CDR3 has 13 amino acids. V lost 0 bases, J lost 6 bases, and 7 bases lay in between. CDR3 sequence: CASSLGGGQPQHF. The DNA for the CDR3 is TGCGCCAGCAGCTTGGGGGGGGGTCAGCCCCAGCATTTT.

The chain uses TRBV7-2 and TRBJ2-7, with no clear D. CDR3 size: 13 residues. Trimming left V 6 bases short and J 4 bases short, with 13 bases between. CDR1 is SGHTA, CDR2 FQGNSA, per germline. Written as DNA, the CDR3 is TGTGCCAGCAGTGTAGGCGCGAGTTACGAGCAGTACTTC. This encodes CASSVGASYEQYF.

This chain joins TRBV9 and TRBJ1-4, with D possibly TRBD1 on 5 matching bases. The V and J ends lost 0 bases and 6 bases respectively, with 12 bases between them. The CDR3 is 15 residues long. The germline CDR1 and CDR2 sequences are SGDLS and YYNGEE. CDR3 sequence: CASSVAAGPYEKLFF. The CDR3 DNA is TGTGCCAGCAGCGTAGCGGCGGGGCCTTATGAAAAACTGTTTTTT. The variable domain in full, with the rest retrieved from reference TRBV9 and TRBJ1-4, is DSGVTQTPKHLITATGQRVTLRCSPRSGDLSVYWYQQSLDQGLQFLIQYYNGEERAKGNILERFSAQQFPDLHSELNLSSLELGDSALYFCASSVAAGPYEKLFFGSGTQLSVL.

V usage is TRBV2 and J usage is TRBJ2-3; 7 bases line up with TRBD1. The CDR3 sequence is 14 residues long. CDR1 and CDR2 (germline): SNHLY, FYNNEI. V lost 5 bases, J lost 0 bases, and 2 bases stayed unmatched. CDR3 loop: CASSLQGSTDTQYF. CDR3 DNA sequence: TGTGCCAGCAGTTTACAGGGGAGCACAGATACGCAGTATTTT.

This rearrangement joins TRBV10-3 to TRBJ1-1; D gene ambiguous. Trimming removed 2 bases from V and 2 bases from J, with 9 bases in between. CDR1 is ENHRY, CDR2 SYGVKD, per germline. There are 14 residues in the CDR3. As DNA, the CDR3 is TGTGCCATCAGTGAGCCCGGAGGAAACACTGAAGCTTTCTTT. This codes for CAISEPGGNTEAFF.

This rearrangement joins TRBV28 to TRBJ2-2; D is ambiguous. Per germline, CDR1 MDHEN and CDR2 SYDVKM. V shed 3 bases and J shed 8 bases, with 19 bases lying between them. This CDR3 is built from 16 residues. The CDR3 here is CASSFPGRDLGGELFF. The CDR3 DNA reads as TGTGCCAGCAGTTTCCCCGGTAGAGACCTAGGAGGGGAGCTGTTTTTT.

This clone showed up just a few times. The chain couples TRBV7-9 to TRBJ1-5; D is perhaps TRBD1 (6 bases). V was shortened by 1 base and J by 5 bases, with 12 bases between the two germline ends. Per germline, CDR1 SEHNR and CDR2 FQNEAQ (reference sequence). The CDR3 spans 15 residues. The CDR3 DNA reads TGTGCCAGCAGCTTAGACAGGGAGGGAGATCAGCCCCAGCATTTT. It is translated as CASSLDREGDQPQHF.

The chain has TRBV4-3 and TRBJ1-5; perhaps TRBD1 as D (6 bases). The CDR3 extends over 15 amino acids. The germline CDR1 and CDR2 sequences are LGHNA and YSLEER. Trimming removed 1 base from V and 7 bases from J, with 14 bases in between. CDR3 nucleotides: TGCGCCAGCAGCCAAGTGTTGGGGGGCCAACAGCCCCAGCATTTT. The encoded protein is CASSQVLGGQQPQHF.

This chain links TRBV28 with TRBJ2-7; 10 bases match TRBD2. The CDR3 extends over 15 amino acids. Germline-derived CDR1 and CDR2 are MDHEN and SYDVKM. V shed 1 base and J 4 bases; nucleotides not matched to a gene: 4. CDR3 sequence: CASSLSSSGSYEQYF. The CDR3 DNA reads as TGTGCCAGCAGTTTATCGTCTAGCGGGAGTTACGAGCAGTACTTC.

Comment on this clone: This specimen includes other DNA sequences encoding the same CDR3. This chain joins TRBV6-5 and TRBJ1-5; D remains unclear. Germline CDR1 reads MNHEY; CDR2 reads SVGAGI. This CDR3 comprises 14 residues. Trimming pared 0 bases from V and 4 bases from J, leaving 7 bases between. CDR3 coding DNA: TGTGCCAGCAGTTACTCTCAATCGAATCAGCCCCAGCATTTT. Protein product: CASSYSQSNQPQHF.

The rearrangement uses TRBV19 and TRBJ2-3, with 9 bases fitting TRBD2. The V gene end was trimmed by 5 bases and the J gene end by 4 bases; junction bases not matched to a gene: 10. Germline CDR1 LNHDA, CDR2 SQIVND (reference sequence). The CDR3 is made up of 16 amino acids. For the CDR3, the DNA is TGTGCCAGTAGTCAAATAGCGGGAGAGAGAGCAGATACGCAGTATTTT. This codes for CASSQIAGERADTQYF.

The chain employs TRBV29-1 and TRBJ2-1; D is unresolved. Trimming pared 5 bases from V and 7 bases from J, leaving 9 bases between. CDR1 is SQVTM, CDR2 ANQGSEA, per germline. This CDR3 spans 11 amino acids. In DNA, the CDR3 is TGCAGCGTTCACGTGCAGAATGAGCAGTTCTTC. Its protein product is CSVHVQNEQFF.